This T cell receptor beta chain came from a study of T cells in Graves' hyperthyroidism and ophthalmopathy. General study points: Before onset, ophthalmopathy was predicted by the model a median approximately 6.5 months earlier.

Among ophthalmopathy patients, the Clinical Activity Score reached at least 3, the NOSPECS grade reached at least 4, and duration remained under 3 months. Uncontrolled infection, other autoimmune disease, pregnancy and lactation each barred patients from inclusion. Each diagnosis was grounded in clinical symptoms, serum thyroxine and TRAb, thyroid ultrasound, and orbital computed tomography. Using RNA transcripts as the source, TCR beta CDR3 regions were amplified. A first-round RT-PCR of the TCR CDR3 used the HTBI primer set. TCRdb redid the calling of the multiplex PCR reads with MiXCR, one entry per CDR3 protein. The sample carries 390,000 or so distinct CDR3 sequences, around 15% recorded once. Many counts were recorded for this clonotype. Its antigen is unknown. This CDR3 spans 13 amino acids. Per the germline V gene, CDR1 is SGHRS and CDR2 is YFSETQ. V lost 4 bases and J 4 bases, leaving 11 bases between the germline ends.

Sequencing used blood. The chain joins TRBV5-1 to TRBJ1-2; D is possibly TRBD1 (5 bases). This receptor was taken from a man younger than 35 with Graves' ophthalmopathy. CDR3 residues: CASSEDQGYGYTF. The CDR3 nucleotides are TGCGCCAGCAGCGAAGACCAGGGCTATGGCTACACCTTC. Full variable domain (rest looked up from reference TRBV5-1 and TRBJ1-2): KAGVTQTPRYLIKTRGQQVTLSCSPISGHRSVSWYQQTPGQGLQFLFEYFSETQRNKGNFPGRFSGRQFSNSRSEMNVSTLELGDSALYLCASSEDQGYGYTFGSGTRLTVV.